This entry describes one TCR beta chain. Antigen specificity is unknown. A constant-region primer primed TCR beta cDNA synthesis from 400 to 550 ng of total RNA. Generation of the TCR beta libraries relied on three nested multiplex PCR rounds using slightly modified ARM-PCR. Primers for the first two PCR rounds were TRBV1-TRBV30 forward primers and a C-beta reverse primer (approximately 10 cycles per round). TCRdb processed the multiplex PCR reads anew with MiXCR; each CDR3 protein has one entry. The table lists 30,000 to 40,000 distinct CDR3 sequences, less than 85% of them singletons. These data come from a study of tumor-infiltrating lymphocytes in primary liver carcinoma. In the study overall: Spanning 4.2 to 10 cm, the tumors were T1-T3 N0M0. Notes on the study in general: Significantly larger top-250-clone fractions were found in tumors than in blood (p = 0.039). It was tumor-adjacent and tumor-blood pairs that overlapped less than tumor region pairs did.

Total RNA and DNA came together from approximately 22-30 mg of bulk tissue without cell sorting. All tumor samples contained more than 80% viable tumor cells. The germline gives CDR1 SGHAT, CDR2 FQNNGV. The CDR3 has 14 residues. Trimming cost V 4 bases and J 10 bases, with 17 bases left between them. The receptor was derived from a man aged 40-55 years with primary liver carcinoma and hepatitis B virus infection. The material sequenced was liver tumor tissue from sampling region 4. The subset denotes: tumor region T4, right-lateral pole. This chain connects TRBV11-2 to TRBJ2-4, with D possibly being TRBD1 (5 bases). DNA of the CDR3: TGTGCCAGCAGCTCCGGAAAAGGGGATAATATTCAGTACTTC. It specifies CASSSGKGDNIQYF.